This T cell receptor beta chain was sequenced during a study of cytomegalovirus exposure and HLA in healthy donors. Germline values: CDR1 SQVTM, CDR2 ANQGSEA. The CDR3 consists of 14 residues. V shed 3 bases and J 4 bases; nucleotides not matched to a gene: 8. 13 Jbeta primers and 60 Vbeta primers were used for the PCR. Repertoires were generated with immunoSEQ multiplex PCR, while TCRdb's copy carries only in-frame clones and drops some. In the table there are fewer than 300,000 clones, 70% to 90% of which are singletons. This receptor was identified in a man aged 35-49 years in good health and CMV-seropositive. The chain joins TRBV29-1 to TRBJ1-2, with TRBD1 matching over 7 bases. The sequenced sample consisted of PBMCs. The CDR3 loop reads CSVERVTGVYGYTF. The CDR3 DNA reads TGCAGCGTTGAGCGAGTAACAGGGGTCTATGGCTACACCTTC.